The rows below give T cell receptor beta chains drawn from one sample of a study of T cell changes during pregnancy in multiple sclerosis. Repertoires were generated with immunoSEQ multiplex PCR, while TCRdb's copy carries only in-frame clones and drops some. Among tens of thousands of clones listed, 88% were seen once. The source material was CD8+ T cells from peripheral blood mononuclear cells, sampled after pregnancy. These receptors were obtained from a female donor in good health, enrolled as a control in a pregnancy study. CDR3s include the opening cysteine and the closing phenylalanine or tryptophan. Fields, in order: D gene, J gene, clone size, V gene, CDR3 protein, CDR3 DNA. D genes are given only for firm matches. Clone size is stated in some rows and not others, as once, few, many or a class when expanded.

.,TRBJ2-1,.,TRBV9,CASSVEPGNNEQFF,TGTGCCAGCAGCGTAGAACCGGGGAACAATGAGCAGTTCTTC
.,TRBJ2-7,.,TRBV7-9,CASSPKWTASSYEQYF,TGTGCCAGCAGCCCGAAATGGACAGCAAGCTCCTACGAGCAGTACTTC
TRBD2,TRBJ2-5,once,TRBV7-2,CASSQRGGGYQETQYF,TGTGCCAGCAGCCAACGAGGCGGGGGGTACCAAGAGACCCAGTACTTC
.,TRBJ1-6,.,TRBV7-6,CASSLSSGLNSPLHF,TGTGCCAGCAGCTTATCGTCCGGACTTAATTCACCCCTCCACTTT
.,TRBJ2-5,.,TRBV14,CASSHQMETQYF,TGTGCCAGCAGCCATCAAATGGAGACCCAGTACTTC
.,TRBJ1-3,.,TRBV7-9,CASSLALGGSPGNTIYF,TGTGCCAGCAGCTTAGCGCTGGGGGGATCCCCTGGAAACACCATATATTTT
.,TRBJ2-7,.,TRBV7-2,CASTLTPTYEQYF,TGTGCCAGCACCCTGACTCCCACCTACGAGCAGTACTTC
.,TRBJ1-2,.,TRBV9,CASSFNPVYGYTF,TGTGCCAGCAGCTTCAACCCGGTGTATGGCTACACCTTC
.,TRBJ2-7,.,TRBV5-7,CASSFPLTESPSYEQYF,TGTGCCAGCAGCTTTCCACTTACTGAGTCTCCATCCTACGAGCAGTACTTC
.,TRBJ1-1,once,TRBV7-9,CASSLQQGIGGTEAFF,TGTGCCAGCAGCTTGCAGCAGGGGATAGGTGGCACTGAAGCTTTCTTT
TRBD1,TRBJ2-7,.,TRBV6-6,CASGPGQGYEQYF,TGTGCCAGCGGACCGGGACAGGGCTACGAGCAGTACTTC
.,TRBJ2-7,.,TRBV29-1,CSVAGGFAYEQYF,TGCAGCGTTGCAGGGGGGTTCGCCTACGAGCAGTACTTC
TRBD1,TRBJ1-2,.,TRBV28,CASSLTGYGYTF,TGTGCCAGCAGTTTGACAGGGTATGGCTACACCTTC
.,TRBJ2-5,.,TRBV4-2,CASSQVKETQYF,TGTGCCAGCAGCCAAGTAAAAGAGACCCAGTACTTC
.,TRBJ1-5,.,TRBV19,CASRESIQPQHF,TGTGCCAGTAGGGAGTCGATTCAGCCCCAGCATTTT
TRBD2,TRBJ2-2,.,TRBV7-8,CASSLDGGGVTGELFF,TGTGCCAGCAGCTTAGACGGGGGGGGCGTCACCGGGGAGCTGTTTTTT
.,TRBJ2-4,.,TRBV7-9,CASSGGGGLDIQYF,TGTGCCAGCAGCGGAGGGGGCGGGTTAGACATTCAGTACTTC
.,TRBJ2-5,.,TRBV25-1,CASSAAAEPYF,TGTGCCAGCAGTGCAGCGGCTGAACCGTACTTC
.,TRBJ2-1,.,TRBV27,CASSLGGGGLYNEQFF,TGTGCCAGCAGTTTAGGGGGCGGGGGCCTCTACAATGAGCAGTTCTTC
.,TRBJ2-7,.,TRBV27,CASSRDSTYEQYF,TGTGCCAGCAGTAGGGACTCAACCTACGAGCAGTACTTC
TRBD1,TRBJ2-7,few,TRBV7-8,CASSWAVDRSYEQYF,TGTGCCAGCAGCTGGGCTGTGGACAGGTCCTACGAGCAGTACTTC
TRBD1,TRBJ2-3,.,TRBV6-5,CASSSLGQEGDTQYF,TGTGCCAGCAGTTCCCTGGGACAGGAGGGAGATACGCAGTATTTT
.,TRBJ2-7,once,TRBV20-1,CSARYSYEQYF,TGCAGTGCTAGATACAGCTACGAGCAGTACTTC
.,TRBJ2-7,.,TRBV11-3,CASSLDGASEQYF,TGTGCCAGCAGCTTAGATGGGGCTAGCGAGCAGTACTTC
.,TRBJ2-1,.,TRBV4-3,CASSQVEGLRDEQFF,TGCGCCAGCAGCCAAGTCGAGGGTCTTAGGGATGAGCAGTTCTTC
TRBD1,TRBJ1-2,.,TRBV7-6,CASSEQAGGFNGYTF,TGTGCCAGCAGCGAGCAGGCAGGGGGCTTCAATGGCTACACCTTC
.,TRBJ1-5,.,TRBV4-3,CASSQEGSFNQPQHF,TGCGCCAGCAGCCAAGAGGGCAGTTTCAATCAGCCCCAGCATTTT
.,TRBJ2-7,.,TRBV29-1,CSVGRGHEQYF,TGCAGCGTTGGGAGGGGGCACGAGCAGTACTTC
.,TRBJ2-2,.,TRBV20-1,CSARDLGELFF,TGCAGTGCTAGAGATCTCGGGGAGCTGTTTTTT
.,TRBJ1-5,.,TRBV4-3,CASSLEVGLYSNQPQHF,TGCGCCAGCAGCCTAGAGGTGGGACTTTATAGCAATCAGCCCCAGCATTTT
.,TRBJ2-1,.,TRBV27,CASSPDGGFYNEQFF,TGTGCCAGCAGTCCCGACGGAGGGTTTTACAATGAGCAGTTCTTC
.,TRBJ2-1,.,TRBV4-2,CASSPGGWNEQFF,TGTGCCAGCAGCCCTGGGGGGTGGAATGAGCAGTTCTTC
.,TRBJ2-7,.,TRBV4-3,CASSQDLAGSSYEQYF,TGCGCCAGCAGCCAAGATCTAGCAGGTAGCTCCTACGAGCAGTACTTC
.,TRBJ1-1,.,TRBV7-7,CASGPQGGTEAFF,TGTGCTAGCGGCCCCCAGGGAGGGACTGAAGCTTTCTTT
.,TRBJ1-1,.,TRBV4-3,CASSLQGNTEAFF,TGCGCCAGCAGCCTCCAGGGTAACACTGAAGCTTTCTTT
.,TRBJ1-1,.,TRBV6-5,CASSYGQGRTEAFF,TGTGCCAGCAGTTACGGGCAGGGAAGAACTGAAGCTTTCTTT
.,TRBJ2-1,.,TRBV11-2,CAVGGASYNEQFF,TGTGCAGTAGGGGGGGCTTCCTACAATGAGCAGTTCTTC
.,TRBJ2-3,.,TRBV13,CASSLGHRKAQYF,TGTGCCAGCAGCTTAGGCCACAGGAAAGCGCAGTATTTT
.,TRBJ2-6,.,TRBV29-1,CSVEGASSDSGANVLTF,TGCAGCGTTGAGGGGGCTAGCTCCGACTCTGGGGCCAACGTCCTGACTTTC
.,TRBJ2-3,.,TRBV11-2,CASSVPQRFGDTQYF,TGTGCCAGCAGCGTCCCGCAGAGGTTTGGAGATACGCAGTATTTT
.,TRBJ1-1,many,TRBV7-3,CASSLNQGGTEAFF,TGTGCCAGCAGCTTAAATCAGGGTGGAACTGAAGCTTTCTTT
.,TRBJ1-1,.,TRBV5-1,CASSLAGSNTEAFF,TGCGCCAGCAGCTTGGCCGGGAGCAACACTGAAGCTTTCTTT
.,TRBJ1-4,few,TRBV5-1,CASSLDWGFNEKLFF,TGCGCCAGCAGCTTGGACTGGGGCTTTAATGAAAAACTGTTTTTT
TRBD1,TRBJ1-1,.,TRBV4-3,CASSQILGTATEAFF,TGCGCCAGCAGCCAAATCCTTGGGACAGCCACTGAAGCTTTCTTT
TRBD1,TRBJ1-1,.,TRBV30,CGYWPGGTEAFF,TGTGGTTATTGGCCAGGGGGCACTGAAGCTTTCTTT
.,TRBJ2-7,.,TRBV7-9,CASSLSAEQYF,TGTGCCAGCAGTCTTAGTGCCGAGCAGTACTTC
TRBD2,TRBJ2-3,.,TRBV5-4,CASSLGLAGSTDTQYF,TGTGCCAGCAGCTTGGGACTAGCGGGGAGCACAGATACGCAGTATTTT
.,TRBJ2-5,.,TRBV21-1,CASSNFRTGPTKYQETQYF,TGTGCCAGCAGCAATTTTAGGACAGGTCCTACGAAGTACCAAGAGACCCAGTACTTC
.,TRBJ1-1,.,TRBV11-1,CASSFGSRTEAFF,TGTGCCAGCAGCTTCGGTTCGAGGACTGAAGCTTTCTTT
TRBD2,TRBJ2-3,.,TRBV4-1,CASSQLKGLAVDTQYF,TGCGCCAGCAGCCAACTCAAGGGACTAGCGGTGGATACGCAGTATTTT
TRBD2,TRBJ2-2,.,TRBV13,CASTREETGELFF,TGTGCCAGCACCCGGGAGGAGACCGGGGAGCTGTTTTTT
.,TRBJ2-7,.,TRBV11-2,CASSLEGVSQQYF,TGTGCCAGCAGCTTAGAAGGAGTCTCACAGCAGTACTTC
.,TRBJ2-5,once,TRBV11-2,CASSLAGGGETQYF,TGTGCCAGCAGCTTAGCGGGGGGCGGGGAGACCCAGTACTTC
TRBD1,TRBJ2-7,.,TRBV7-9,CASSHGTAVYEQYF,TGTGCCAGCAGCCACGGGACAGCGGTATACGAGCAGTACTTC
.,TRBJ2-3,.,TRBV7-8,CASSLEGDSSGTDTQYF,TGTGCCAGCAGCTTAGAAGGGGACTCTTCAGGCACAGATACGCAGTATTTT